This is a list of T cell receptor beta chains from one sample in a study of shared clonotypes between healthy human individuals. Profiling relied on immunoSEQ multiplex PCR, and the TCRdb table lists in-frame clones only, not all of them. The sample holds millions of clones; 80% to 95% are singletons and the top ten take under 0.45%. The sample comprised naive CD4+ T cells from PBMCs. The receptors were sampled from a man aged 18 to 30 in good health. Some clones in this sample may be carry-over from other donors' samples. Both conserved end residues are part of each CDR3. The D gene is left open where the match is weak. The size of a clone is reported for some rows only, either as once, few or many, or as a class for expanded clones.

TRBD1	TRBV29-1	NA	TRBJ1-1	TGCAGCGTTAAGTTCACAGGGGTGAACACTGAAGCTTTCTTT	CSVKFTGVNTEAFF
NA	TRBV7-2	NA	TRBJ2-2	TGTGCCAGCACGGGCAGGGGTTGGACCGGGGAGCTGTTTTTT	CASTGRGWTGELFF
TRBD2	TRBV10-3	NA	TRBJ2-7	TGTGCCATCAGGACTAGCGGGCTTCGGGAGCAGTACTTC	CAIRTSGLREQYF
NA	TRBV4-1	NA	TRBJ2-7	TGCGCCAGCAGCCAAGGTGGGAGAGGATACCTAGAGCAGTACTTC	CASSQGGRGYLEQYF
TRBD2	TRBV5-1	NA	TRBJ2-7	TGCGCCAGCAGCTTGGATCATATAGCGGGTCACTACGAGCAGTACTTC	CASSLDHIAGHYEQYF
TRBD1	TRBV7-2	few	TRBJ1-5	TGTGCCAGCAGCATAGGACAGGATCAGCCCCAGCATTTT	CASSIGQDQPQHF
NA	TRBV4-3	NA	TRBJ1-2	TGCGCCAGCAGCCAAGACGACGGGGGAAACTATGGCTACACCTTC	CASSQDDGGNYGYTF
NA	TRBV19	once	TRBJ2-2	TGTGCCAGTAGGGGGGACACCGGGGAGCTGTTTTTT	CASRGDTGELFF
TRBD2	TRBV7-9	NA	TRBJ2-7	TGTGCCAGCAGCGATACTAGCGGGGTCTACGAGCAGTACTTC	CASSDTSGVYEQYF
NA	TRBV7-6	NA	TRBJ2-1	TGTGCCAGCAGCTTAGACCGTCTGGACTCTTGGCGGGAAGAAACTTACAATGAGCAGTTCTTC	CASSLDRLDSWREETYNEQFF
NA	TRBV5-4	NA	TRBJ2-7	TGTGCCAGCAGCTGGGGAGGTCGGGGTTACGAGCAGTACTTC	CASSWGGRGYEQYF
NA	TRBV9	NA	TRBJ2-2	TGTGCCAGCAGCGGGCCCGGACTTATATCCGGGGAGCTGTTTTTT	CASSGPGLISGELFF
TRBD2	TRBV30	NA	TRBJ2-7	TGTGCCCTGCTCGGTGGGCGGCACGTACTAGCGGGAGGCAGCGAGCAGTACTTC	CALLGGRHVLAGGSEQYF
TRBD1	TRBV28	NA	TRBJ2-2	TGTGCCAGCAGCTCCTCCGGACAGGGCGTAGGCGGGGAGCTGTTTTTT	CASSSSGQGVGGELFF
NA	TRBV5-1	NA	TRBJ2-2	TGCGCCAGCAGCTTGGGGGGAGCGAACACCGGGGAGCTGTTTTTT	CASSLGGANTGELFF
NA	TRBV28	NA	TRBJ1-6	TGTGCCAGCAGTCCAGCTAATTCACCCCTCCACTTT	CASSPANSPLHF
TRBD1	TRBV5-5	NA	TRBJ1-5	TGTGCCAGCAGCTTGGACCAGGGGGGTGGCAATCAGCCCCAGCATTTT	CASSLDQGGGNQPQHF
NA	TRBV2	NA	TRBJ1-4	TGTGCCAGCAGTCCGGGGGGATCTGAAAAACTGTTTTTT	CASSPGGSEKLFF
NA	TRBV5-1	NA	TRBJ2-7	TGCGCCAGCAGCTTTATAGGATCTTACGAGCAGTACTTC	CASSFIGSYEQYF
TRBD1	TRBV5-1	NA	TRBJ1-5	TGCGCCAGCAGCTTGGACGGGACAGGGGGTCAGCCCCAGCATTTT	CASSLDGTGGQPQHF
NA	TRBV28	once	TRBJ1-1	TGTGCCAGCACCTCATGGTTAGGGACTGAAGCTTTCTTT	CASTSWLGTEAFF
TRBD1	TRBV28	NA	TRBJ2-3	TGTGCCAGCACCCCGCAGGGTGCGGACAGGCCTGCGGGCACAGATACGCAGTATTTT	CASTPQGADRPAGTDTQYF
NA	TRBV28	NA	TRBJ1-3	TGTGCCAGCAGTTTTGATTTGCCGCCGGGGGGCTCTGGAAACACCATATATTTT	CASSFDLPPGGSGNTIYF
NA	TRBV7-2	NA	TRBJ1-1	TGTGCCAGCAGCTTAAACGGGGCGTATACTGAAGCTTTCTTT	CASSLNGAYTEAFF
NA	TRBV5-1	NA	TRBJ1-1	TGCGCCAGCAGCTTAGACCGAGCTTTCTTT	CASSLDRAFF
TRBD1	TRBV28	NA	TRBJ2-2	TGTGCCAGCAGTTCGACCGGGACAGCGAACACCGGGGAGCTGTTTTTT	CASSSTGTANTGELFF
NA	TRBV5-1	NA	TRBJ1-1	TGCGCCAGCAGCTTGGCCGGACCTTGGGGGAACACTGAAGCTTTCTTT	CASSLAGPWGNTEAFF
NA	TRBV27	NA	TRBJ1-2	TGTGCCAGCAGTTTATCGGGACTTGGTGGCTACACCTTC	CASSLSGLGGYTF
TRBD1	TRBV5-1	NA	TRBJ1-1	TGCGCCAGCAGCACATCGACAGGGAAGGGCACTGAAGCTTTCTTT	CASSTSTGKGTEAFF
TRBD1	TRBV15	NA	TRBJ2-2	TGTGCCACCAGCAGAGATCTTGTTCAGGGGGCGAACACCGGGGAGCTGTTTTTT	CATSRDLVQGANTGELFF
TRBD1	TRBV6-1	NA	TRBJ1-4	TGTGCCAGCAGTCAAGACAGGGTTGACGAAAAACTGTTTTTT	CASSQDRVDEKLFF
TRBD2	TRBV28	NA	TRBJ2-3	TGTGCCAGCAGTCCCTACCCGGGACTAGCGGGGCTAGCCTCCGGCACAGATACGCAGTATTTT	CASSPYPGLAGLASGTDTQYF
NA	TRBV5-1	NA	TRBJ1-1	TGCGCCAGCAGCTCCTTGACAGTTGTCACTGAAGCTTTCTTT	CASSSLTVVTEAFF
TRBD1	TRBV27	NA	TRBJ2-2	TGTGCCTCCCTGGGACAGTTCACCGGGGAGCTGTTTTTT	CASLGQFTGELFF
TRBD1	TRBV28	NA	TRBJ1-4	TGTGCCAGCAGTCCCACGACAGGGTTGGGTGAAAAACTGTTTTTT	CASSPTTGLGEKLFF
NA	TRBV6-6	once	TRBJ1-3	TGTGCCAGCAGTTACTGGCGGGGAACCTCTGGAAACACCATATATTTT	CASSYWRGTSGNTIYF
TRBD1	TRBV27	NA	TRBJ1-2	TGTGCCAGCAGTTCCCCCACGACAGGGCGCTATGGCTACACCTTC	CASSSPTTGRYGYTF
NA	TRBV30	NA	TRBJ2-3	TGTGCCTGGAATCGACAAACTTATACGCAGTATTTT	CAWNRQTYTQYF
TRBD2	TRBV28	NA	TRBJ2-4	TGTGCCAGCAGTCCAACCCCTAGCGGGAGAAACATTCAGTACTTC	CASSPTPSGRNIQYF
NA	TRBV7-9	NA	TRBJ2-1	TGTGCCAGCAGCCCGAATTCCGGGATCCCCTGGGATGAGCAGTTCTTC	CASSPNSGIPWDEQFF
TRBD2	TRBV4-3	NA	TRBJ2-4	TGCGCCAGCAGCCAAGCTGCGGGAGCAGTTGGCATTCAGTACTTC	CASSQAAGAVGIQYF
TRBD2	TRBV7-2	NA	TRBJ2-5	TGTGCCAGCAGCCCCACTTTTCGCGGGAGGGCCGTTGTGACCCAGTACTTC	CASSPTFRGRAVVTQYF
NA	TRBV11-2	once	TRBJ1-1	TGTGCCAGCAGCTTAGGTCTCGAAGCTTTCTTT	CASSLGLEAFF
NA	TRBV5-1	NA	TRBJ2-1	TGCGCCAGCAGCCCGGATTACAATGAGCAGTTCTTC	CASSPDYNEQFF
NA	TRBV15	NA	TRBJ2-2	TGTGCCACCAGCAGAGCTCCGAGGGCGAACACCGGGGAGCTGTTTTTT	CATSRAPRANTGELFF
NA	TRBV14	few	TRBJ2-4	TGTGCCAGCAGCCGCGCTGGGGCGGAGGGAAGAAACATTCAGTACTTC	CASSRAGAEGRNIQYF
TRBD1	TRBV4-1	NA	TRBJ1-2	TGCGCCAGCCCTAGCTCCCCTCGACAGGGGTTTGGCTACACCTTC	CASPSSPRQGFGYTF
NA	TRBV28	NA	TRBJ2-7	TGTGCCAGCAGTTTGTTTCCCGGGGCGTCCTACGAGCAGTACTTC	CASSLFPGASYEQYF
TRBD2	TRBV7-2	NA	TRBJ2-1	TGTGCCAGCAGCTCGAGTATGGGGACTACCTACAATGAGCAGTTCTTC	CASSSSMGTTYNEQFF
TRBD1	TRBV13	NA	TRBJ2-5	TGTGCCAGCAGCTCATACAGGGGGAGGACTGAGACCCAGTACTTC	CASSSYRGRTETQYF
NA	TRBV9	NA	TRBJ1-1	TGTGCCAGCAGCGGAGGGACCTGGTGGGCGAACACTGAAGCTTTCTTT	CASSGGTWWANTEAFF